The next 21 T cell receptor beta chains were all read from a single sample in a study of radiation and T cells in renal cell carcinoma. Profiling relied on immunoSEQ multiplex PCR, and the TCRdb table lists in-frame clones only, not all of them. The sample carries 110,000 to 150,000 clones, 83% recorded once. The time point is: baseline pretreatment blood. The treatment is: 15 Gy SBRT to primary tumor, nephrectomy 4 weeks later. The material sequenced was blood, taken from a patient whose treatment included radiotherapy and nephrectomy. The receptors come from a woman between 50 and 59 years old with renal cell carcinoma.

V gene TRBV7-9 combines with J gene TRBJ2-1; 12 nucleotides align to TRBD2. With 1 base clipped from V and 11 bases from J, the junction kept 6 bases outside the gene matches. CDR1 SEHNR and CDR2 FQNEAQ come from the germline V gene (reference sequence). The CDR3 contains 15 residues. CDR3 in DNA: TGTGCCAGCAGCTTAGGGTCAGGACTAGCGGGGCAGCAGTTCTTC. Protein: CASSLGSGLAGQQFF.

This clone was found a few times. This chain links TRBV6-6 with TRBJ1-1, with a tentative D call TRBD1 (6 bases). The CDR3 runs to 14 residues. V was pared by 4 bases and J by 0 bases, with 9 bases between. The germline V gene has CDR1 MNHNY and CDR2 SVGAGI (reference sequence). The CDR3 DNA reads as TGTGCCAGCAGTTCCAGGACAGTGAACACTGAAGCTTTCTTT. Its protein product is CASSSRTVNTEAFF.

This clone has more than one count but fewer than ten. This chain links TRBV21-1 with TRBJ1-5; the D segment call TRBD1 is taken from the table without a DNA check. TRBV21-1 is recorded as a pseudogene. The CDR3 covers 17 residues. CDR3 protein: CASRGGTGVFGNQPQHF. The CDR3, as DNA: TGTGCCAGCAGGGGCGGGACAGGGGTTTTCGGCAATCAGCCCCAGCATTTT.

Regarding this clone: Other DNA variants within this sample encode the same CDR3. The chain carries TRBV6-5 and TRBJ1-5, with D possibly matching TRBD1 (5 bases). V dropped 2 bases and J dropped 4 bases, with 6 bases sitting between them. Germline lookup yields CDR1 MNHEY and CDR2 SVGAGI. The length of the CDR3 is 13 residues. CDR3 residues: CASSYDRNQPQHF. CDR3 coding DNA: TGTGCCAGCAGTTACGACAGAAATCAGCCCCAGCATTTT.

The sample holds one count of this clone. The same CDR3 arises from other DNA sequences in this sample as well. The V and J genes are TRBV5-1 and TRBJ1-4, with a possible D match to TRBD1 (6 bases). V lost 0 bases and J 5 bases, leaving 11 bases between the germline ends. Germline loops: CDR1 SGHRS, CDR2 YFSETQ. The CDR3 runs 15 residues. CDR3 in DNA: TGCGCCAGCAGCTTGGATGGGCAGGGGAATGAAAAACTGTTTTTT. It specifies CASSLDGQGNEKLFF.

The chain carries TRBV5-6 and TRBJ1-6; D is undetermined. The V end was cut by 1 base, the J end by 8 bases, with 10 bases between. CDR3 length: 14 amino acids. In germline, CDR1 is SGHDT, CDR2 YYEEEE. CDR3 DNA: TGTGCCAGCAGCTTGTACCAGCAGGATTCACCCCTCCACTTT. Translated, it gives CASSLYQQDSPLHF.

V and J are TRBV7-9 and TRBJ1-5; 7 bases are shared with TRBD1. The CDR3 extends over 13 amino acids. The V and J ends lost 4 bases and 7 bases, in that order; junction bases with no gene match: 4. Germline CDR1 SEHNR, CDR2 FQNEAQ (reference sequence). DNA for the CDR3: TGTGCCAGCAGCTCGCGACAGGGACAGCCCCAGCATTTT. Translating it yields CASSSRQGQPQHF. The full variable domain, completed using reference TRBV7-9 and TRBJ1-5, is DTGVSQNPRHKITKRGQNVTFRCDPISEHNRLYWYRQTLGQGPEFLTYFQNEAQLEKSRLLSDRFSAERPKGSFSTLEIQRTEQGDSAMYLCASSSRQGQPQHFGDGTRLSIL.

V usage is TRBV6-5 and J usage is TRBJ2-7; D is tentatively TRBD1 or TRBD2 (6 bases each). V gave up 2 bases and J gave up 3 bases, with 14 bases separating them. Per germline, CDR1 MNHEY and CDR2 SVGAGI. The CDR3 consists of 15 residues. This CDR3 reads CASSYNSGGGYEQYF. DNA of the CDR3: TGTGCCAGCAGTTACAATAGCGGAGGGGGCTACGAGCAGTACTTC.

The chain combines TRBV7-2 with TRBJ2-5, with D maybe TRBD1 (6 bases). Trimming took 5 bases from V and 4 from J, leaving 23 bases between them. CDR3 size: 17 residues. In germline, CDR1 is SGHTA, CDR2 FQGNSA. This chain's CDR3 is CASSPRWGQGLGETQYF. The CDR3 nucleotides are TGTGCCAGCAGCCCGAGGTGGGGGCAGGGCTTGGGAGAGACCCAGTACTTC.

This clone was recorded a few times. CDR3 in DNA: TGCGCCAGCAGCTTGGTAGCAGGTGGGAACACTGAAGCTTTCTTT. Encoded protein: CASSLVAGGNTEAFF. This rearrangement joins TRBV5-1 to TRBJ1-1; D gene unclear. V was cut by 0 bases and J by 1 base, with 10 bases left in between. The CDR3 extends over 15 amino acids. Germline CDR1 is SGHRS and CDR2 is YFSETQ.

The CDR3 nucleotides read TGTGCCAGCAGCTTAGATCCAGCAGAGACAAACACCTTC. It yields the protein CASSLDPAETNTF. V gene TRBV11-2 combines with J gene TRBJ1-2; no reliable D call. This CDR3 comprises 13 residues. Deletions cut 0 bases from V and 12 bases from J, with 14 bases between. Germline-derived CDR1 and CDR2 are SGHAT and FQNNGV.

This chain links TRBV4-3 with TRBJ1-4; D remains unclear. V was cut by 0 bases and J by 7 bases, with 6 bases left in between. The germline V gene encodes CDR1 LGHNA and CDR2 YSLEER. This CDR3 region has 13 residues. CDR3 sequence: CASSQEGGEKLFF. The CDR3 DNA sequence: TGCGCCAGCAGCCAAGAGGGAGGTGAAAAACTGTTTTTT.

The V gene is TRBV25-1, the J gene TRBJ2-7, with D perhaps matching TRBD1 or TRBD2 (6 bases each). The CDR3 sequence is 14 residues long. With 1 base removed from V and 6 bases from J, the gap between germline ends came to 13 bases. Germline V CDR1 and CDR2: MGHDK, SYGVNS. The CDR3, as DNA: TGTGCCAGCAGTGAATTCATGGGGGGCAGCGAGCAGTACTTC. Residues: CASSEFMGGSEQYF.

This chain joins TRBV9 and TRBJ2-2; D ambiguous. The length of the CDR3 is 14 residues. Germline loops: CDR1 SGDLS, CDR2 YYNGEE. Trimming took off 0 bases at V and 7 bases at J, with 10 bases between the two ends. CDR3 sequence reads: CASSVALGGGELFF. The CDR3 DNA reads TGTGCCAGCAGCGTAGCTCTGGGTGGCGGGGAGCTGTTTTTT.

The gene calls are TRBV7-2 and TRBJ1-6, with a possible D match to TRBD1 (5 bases). Germline values: CDR1 SGHTA, CDR2 FQGNSA. This CDR3 contains 18 residues. Trimming took 4 bases from V and 7 from J, leaving 23 bases between them. The CDR3 reads CASSSLRDFTLGNSPLHF. CDR3 nucleotide sequence: TGTGCCAGCAGCTCGCTCCGGGACTTCACCCTAGGCAATTCACCCCTCCACTTT.

The V and J genes are TRBV4-3 and TRBJ2-5, with D possibly matching TRBD2 (6 bases). The V gene lost 0 bases and the J gene lost 4 bases, with 24 bases spanning the gap. Germline V gives CDR1 LGHNA, CDR2 YSLEER. The CDR3 is 19 residues long. CDR3 protein: CASSQEPQHAEEGAETQYF. The CDR3 coding sequence is TGCGCCAGCAGCCAAGAACCACAACACGCAGAGGAGGGCGCAGAGACCCAGTACTTC.

The J gene is TRBJ1-5, the V gene TRBV27; possibly TRBD1 for D (6 bases). Germline V gene sequence: CDR1 MNHEY, CDR2 SMNVEV (reference sequence). The V and J ends lost 5 bases and 3 bases respectively, with 17 bases between them. This CDR3 contains 16 residues. DNA for the CDR3: TGTGCCAGCAGTCCCGTCTGGGACATTCTCAATCAGCCCCAGCATTTT. Translation gives CASSPVWDILNQPQHF.

The genes are TRBV27 and TRBJ2-7; D uncertain. The ends were cut back, 3 bases at V and 2 bases at J, with 8 bases in the middle. The CDR3 has 13 residues. Per the germline V gene, CDR1 is MNHEY and CDR2 is SMNVEV (reference sequence). CDR3 bases: TGTGCCAGCAGTTTGCGCGGAACCTACGAGCAGTACTTC. Protein sequence: CASSLRGTYEQYF.

This clone was seen a handful of times. This rearrangement joins TRBV5-1 to TRBJ1-6; D is unresolved. Germline values: CDR1 SGHRS, CDR2 YFSETQ. Trimming took 2 bases from V and 4 from J, leaving 16 bases between them. This CDR3 contains 17 residues. Written as DNA, the CDR3 is TGCGCCAGCAGCTTATGCCGGGAGGTTAGGTATAATTCACCCCTCCACTTT. Residues: CASSLCREVRYNSPLHF. The full variable domain, rest sourced from reference TRBV5-1 and TRBJ1-6, is KAGVTQTPRYLIKTRGQQVTLSCSPISGHRSVSWYQQTPGQGLQFLFEYFSETQRNKGNFPGRFSGRQFSNSRSEMNVSTLELGDSALYLCASSLCREVRYNSPLHFGNGTRLTVT.

The chain joins TRBV5-8 to TRBJ1-2; maybe TRBD1 (6 bases). V lost 4 bases and J 2 bases, leaving 15 bases between the germline ends. Germline lookup yields CDR1 SGHTS and CDR2 YDEGEE. The CDR3 has 15 residues. In nucleotides, the CDR3 is TGTGCCAGCAGCCCCGGACAGCCACGAAACTATGGCTACACCTTC. This codes for CASSPGQPRNYGYTF.

As regards this clone: The germline gene is not matched at one end of the junction; a read error may be the cause. The V and J genes are TRBV5-4 and TRBJ1-2; D unclear. Germline CDR1 and CDR2: SGHNT and YYREEE (reference sequence). This CDR3 spans 13 amino acids. The chain's CDR3 is CASSPEINYGYTF. CDR3 sequence (DNA): TGCGCCAGCAGCCCAGAGATTAACTATGGCTACACCTTC.